This TCR beta chain was recorded in a study of cytomegalovirus exposure and HLA in healthy donors. CDR1 MGHRA and CDR2 YSYEKL come from the germline V gene. V lost 1 base and J lost 1, with 10 bases in between. This CDR3 region has 16 residues. Primers included in the PCR were 60 Vbeta and 13 Jbeta primers. Data came from immunoSEQ multiplex PCR; TCRdb stores just in-frame clones and leaves some out. The repertoire holds 100,000 to 150,000 clones, with under 85% as singletons. This chain joins TRBV4-1 and TRBJ1-4, with no clear D. The receptor was derived from a woman in her forties in good health and CMV-seropositive. Source material: PBMCs. This CDR3 reads CASSQGAFLTNEKLFF. CDR3 in DNA: TGCGCCAGCAGCCAAGGAGCTTTCCTAACTAATGAAAAACTGTTTTTT.